This T cell receptor (beta chain) is drawn from a study of Ad26.COV2.S vaccination and SARS-CoV-2 variants. Across the study: Ad26.COV2.S shots went into the muscle once or twice, 56 days apart.

Noted treatment: 15 to 20 received Ad26.COV2.S at low or high dose, single or two shots; 5 received placebo; per-sample allocation not given. Following the first vaccine or placebo injection, samples were taken on day 63. In Boston, an adult donor aged 18-55 years took part. TCRdb keeps only in-frame clones here, not all; method: immunoSEQ multiplex PCR. This table holds about 420,000 clones, roughly 88% found once. This CDR3 is 15 amino acids long. Germline assignment: CDR1 MDHEN and CDR2 SYDVKM. V was pared by 3 bases and J by 6 bases, with 8 bases of the junction left unmatched. Study-wide findings and caveats: The analyses of TCR breadth and depth may have understated the size of total T cell responses. Once vaccination had occurred, spike-specific CD8+ and CD4+ T cell responses reportedly showed substantial breadth.

About this clone: Its target is not known.

The sequenced sample was peripheral blood, obtained in a trial of Ad26.COV2.S vaccine versus placebo. The chain uses TRBV28 and TRBJ2-1, with 7 bases matching TRBD1. This TCR derives from a person between 18 and 59 years old who received the Ad26.COV2.S COVID-19 vaccine or a placebo. The CDR3 DNA sequence: TGTGCCAGCAGTTTCTCGGGACAGTTTAGCAATGAGCAGTTCTTC. It codes for CASSFSGQFSNEQFF. Supplemented by reference TRBV28 and TRBJ2-1, the full variable domain reads DVKVTQSSRYLVKRTGEKVFLECVQDMDHENMFWYRQDPGLGLRLIYFSYDVKMKEKGDIPEGYSVSREKKERFSLILESASTNQTSMYLCASSFSGQFSNEQFFGPGTRLTVL.